One and the same sample provided the 19 T cell receptor beta chains below, sequenced in a study of control samples from healthy donors and cancer patients. The protocol was immunoSEQ multiplex PCR, while the TCRdb copy is restricted to in-frame clones and leaves out a portion. The sample lists some 28,000 clones; about 80% were seen once. The source material was PBMCs. All receptors derive from a man aged 55 to 70 with head and neck cancer.

The rearrangement uses TRBV28 and TRBJ2-3; TRBD1 aligns across 7 bases. This CDR3 is 14 amino acids long. CDR1 MDHEN and CDR2 SYDVKM come from the germline V gene. The V segment lost 7 bases and the J segment 3 bases; nucleotides outside the gene matches: 7. The CDR3 loop is CASIPGQQTDTQYF. Here the CDR3 DNA reads TGTGCCAGCATCCCGGGACAGCAAACAGATACGCAGTATTTT.

The chain links TRBV28 to TRBJ2-2; TRBD1 aligns across 9 bases. The germline CDR1 and CDR2 sequences are MDHEN and SYDVKM. The ends lost 10 bases at V and 2 bases at J; junction bases unmatched: 5. The CDR3 spans 14 residues. DNA for the CDR3: TGTGCCATCTTGGACAGGGGAAACACCGGGGAGCTGTTTTTT. It translates to CAILDRGNTGELFF.

This clone was observed a few times. The V and J genes are TRBV25-1 and TRBJ2-7, with 9 nucleotides matching TRBD1. Germline-derived CDR1 and CDR2 are MGHDK and SYGVNS. V lost 4 bases, J lost 3 bases, and 10 bases stayed unmatched. CDR3 length: 16 residues. The DNA of the CDR3 is TGTGCCAGCAGTGGTCCCCCGGGACAGGGCCGCTACGAGCAGTACTTC. Its translation: CASSGPPGQGRYEQYF.

The rearrangement uses TRBV30 and TRBJ1-5, with D perhaps matching TRBD1 (6 bases). Trimming took 2 bases from V and 3 from J, leaving 8 bases between them. The CDR3 has 13 amino acids. The germline gives CDR1 GTSNPN, CDR2 SVGIG (reference sequence). The CDR3 sequence: CAWSWDTNQPQHF. The CDR3 bases are TGTGCCTGGAGTTGGGACACCAATCAGCCCCAGCATTTT.

V and J are TRBV18 and TRBJ2-5; the D is unclear. Germline CDR1 and CDR2: KGHSH and LQKENI. The CDR3 is made up of 14 amino acids. Trimming removed 2 bases from V and 2 bases from J, with 9 bases in between. The CDR3 reads CASSPGEKQETQYF. DNA for the CDR3: TGTGCCAGCTCACCAGGGGAAAAGCAAGAGACCCAGTACTTC. The full variable domain, completed using reference TRBV18 and TRBJ2-5, is NAGVMQNPRHLVRRRGQEARLRCSPMKGHSHVYWYRQLPEEGLKFMVYLQKENIIDESGMPKERFSAEFPKEGPSILRIQQVVRGDSAAYFCASSPGEKQETQYFGPGTRLLVL.

V is TRBV24-1 and J is TRBJ2-4, with D possibly being TRBD1 or TRBD2 (5 bases each). With 2 bases removed from V and 3 bases from J, the gap between germline ends came to 10 bases. In germline, CDR1 is KGHDR, CDR2 SFDVKD. The CDR3 is made up of 15 amino acids. The CDR3 DNA reads as TGTGCCACCAGTGATTCCCGGGACGTCAAAAACATTCAGTACTTC. This sequence encodes CATSDSRDVKNIQYF.

The chain has TRBV14 and TRBJ2-7, with 10 bases matching TRBD1. The V gene end was trimmed by 3 bases and the J gene end by 3 bases; junction bases not matched to a gene: 8. Germline loops: CDR1 SGHDN, CDR2 FVKESK. The CDR3 contains 16 residues. CDR3 sequence: CASSHAADRGHYEQYF. CDR3 DNA sequence: TGTGCCAGCAGCCATGCCGCCGACAGGGGGCACTACGAGCAGTACTTC.

This chain uses TRBV19 with TRBJ1-5; a possible D gene is TRBD1 (6 bases). The germline V gene has CDR1 LNHDA and CDR2 SQIVND (reference sequence). Trimming stripped 6 bases from V and 4 bases from J, with 13 bases between. This CDR3 is 14 amino acids long. CDR3 nucleotides: TGTGCCAGTAGAGGACAGAGCATTAATCAGCCCCAGCATTTT. Its protein product is CASRGQSINQPQHF.

The J gene is TRBJ2-7, the V gene TRBV6-1, with 11 bases that match TRBD2. Trimming cost V 8 bases and J 1 base; bases outside gene matches: 19. CDR1 is MNHNS and CDR2 is SASEGT in the germline V gene. The CDR3 runs 19 residues. In nucleotides, the CDR3 is TGTGCCAGCCGTGCGGTGGCTTTAGGACTAGCGGGCGTATCCTACGAGCAGTACTTC. Residues: CASRAVALGLAGVSYEQYF.

The gene calls are TRBV4-3 and TRBJ1-2, with D maybe TRBD1 (5 bases). The CDR3 consists of 15 residues. The V gene's germline CDR1 is LGHNA and CDR2 YSLEER. V lost 4 bases and J 6 bases, leaving 18 bases between the germline ends. The chain's CDR3 is CASSRETGGWNGYTF. CDR3 DNA: TGCGCCAGCAGCCGAGAAACCGGGGGTTGGAATGGCTACACCTTC.

This chain joins TRBV6-2 or TRBV6-3 and TRBJ2-1, with 10 bases identical to TRBD2. J gave up 9 bases and V 6 bases, and 8 bases lay outside the gene matches. Germline CDR1 is MNHEY and CDR2 is SVGEGT. This CDR3 comprises 14 residues. The CDR3 sequence: CASSPGLAVSEQFF. The CDR3 bases are TGTGCCAGCAGCCCAGGACTAGCGGTCTCTGAGCAGTTCTTC.

The V gene is TRBV4-1, the J gene TRBJ2-5; unclear D gene. V was trimmed by 5 bases and J by 5 bases, leaving 9 bases between them. CDR1 is MGHRA, CDR2 YSYEKL, per germline. This CDR3 has 12 amino acids. CDR3 bases: TGCGCCAGCAGCTCCACTGTGGAGACCCAGTACTTC. Its protein is CASSSTVETQYF.

The gene calls are TRBV27 and TRBJ2-7; 8 positions match TRBD1. V was pared by 6 bases and J by 5 bases, with 12 bases of the junction left unmatched. Germline CDR1 is MNHEY and CDR2 is SMNVEV (reference sequence). This CDR3 is 15 amino acids long. Written as DNA, the CDR3 is TGTGCCAGCAGGGGGGTAGGACAGGGTTCCCACGAGCAGTACTTC. Its translation: CASRGVGQGSHEQYF.

The rearrangement uses TRBV18 and TRBJ2-5, with D unresolved. The V end was cut by 4 bases, the J end by 4 bases, with 7 bases between. CDR1 is KGHSH, CDR2 LQKENI, per germline. The CDR3 is 12 amino acids. The CDR3: CASSLNPETQYF. DNA of the CDR3: TGTGCCAGCTCACTCAACCCAGAGACCCAGTACTTC.

The J gene is TRBJ2-2, the V gene TRBV28; 8 nucleotides agree with TRBD1. Germline V gene lookup returns CDR1 MDHEN and CDR2 SYDVKM. The V gene end was trimmed by 6 bases and the J gene end by 1 base; junction bases not matched to a gene: 4. This CDR3 has 15 residues. CDR3 region: CASRIGTGNTGELFF. The DNA of the CDR3 is TGTGCCAGCAGGATTGGGACAGGGAACACCGGGGAGCTGTTTTTT.

This chain links TRBV18 with TRBJ1-1; a possible D gene is TRBD1 (5 bases). The germline CDR1 and CDR2 sequences are KGHSH and LQKENI. The V and J ends lost 1 base and 2 bases respectively, with 11 bases between them. CDR3 length: 15 amino acids. CDR3 DNA sequence: TGTGCCAGCTCACCACAGAAAGGGGCAAACACTGAAGCTTTCTTT. Translated, it gives CASSPQKGANTEAFF.

The V and J genes are TRBV27 and TRBJ2-1; tentatively, D is TRBD1 (6 bases). Trimming took 5 bases from V and 10 from J, leaving 12 bases between them. This CDR3 is built from 12 residues. Germline loops: CDR1 MNHEY, CDR2 SMNVEV (reference sequence). The CDR3 region is CASSLDRLEQFF. CDR3 DNA: TGTGCCAGCAGTCTCGACAGGCTAGAGCAGTTCTTC.

The rearrangement joins TRBV28 to TRBJ1-6; 8 bases line up with TRBD1. This CDR3 has 16 amino acids. V dropped 10 bases and J dropped 3; count of bases not matched to a gene: 11. In germline, CDR1 is MDHEN, CDR2 SYDVKM. The CDR3 is CAINRGTGSYNSPLHF. The CDR3 DNA reads TGTGCCATCAACAGAGGGACAGGCAGCTATAATTCACCCCTCCACTTT.

This rearrangement joins TRBV10-3 to TRBJ2-5; D remains ambiguous. Germline V gives CDR1 ENHRY, CDR2 SYGVKD. The CDR3 is made up of 11 amino acids. V was shortened by 9 bases and J by 4 bases, with 9 bases between the two germline ends. The CDR3 spells CAIRVGETQYF. Written as DNA, the CDR3 is TGTGCCATAAGGGTAGGAGAGACCCAGTACTTC.